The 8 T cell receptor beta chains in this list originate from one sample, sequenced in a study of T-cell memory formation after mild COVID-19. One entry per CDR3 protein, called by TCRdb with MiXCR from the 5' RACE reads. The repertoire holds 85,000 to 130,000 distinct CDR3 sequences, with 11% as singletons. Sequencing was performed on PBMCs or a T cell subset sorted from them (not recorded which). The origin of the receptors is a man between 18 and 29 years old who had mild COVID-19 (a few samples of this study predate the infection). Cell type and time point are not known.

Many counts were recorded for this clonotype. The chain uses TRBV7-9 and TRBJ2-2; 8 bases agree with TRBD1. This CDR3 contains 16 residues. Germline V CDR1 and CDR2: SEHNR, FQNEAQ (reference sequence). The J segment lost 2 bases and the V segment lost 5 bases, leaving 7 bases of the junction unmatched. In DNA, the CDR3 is TGTGCCAGCAGCCCCCGGACAGGGACCAACACCGGGGAGCTGTTTTTT. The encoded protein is CASSPRTGTNTGELFF.

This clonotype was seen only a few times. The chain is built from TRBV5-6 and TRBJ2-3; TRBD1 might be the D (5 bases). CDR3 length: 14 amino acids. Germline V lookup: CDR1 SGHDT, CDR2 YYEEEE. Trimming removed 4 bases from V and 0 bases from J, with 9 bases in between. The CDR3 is CASSRDSSTDTQYF. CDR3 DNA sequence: TGTGCCAGCAGCCGAGACAGCAGCACAGATACGCAGTATTTT.

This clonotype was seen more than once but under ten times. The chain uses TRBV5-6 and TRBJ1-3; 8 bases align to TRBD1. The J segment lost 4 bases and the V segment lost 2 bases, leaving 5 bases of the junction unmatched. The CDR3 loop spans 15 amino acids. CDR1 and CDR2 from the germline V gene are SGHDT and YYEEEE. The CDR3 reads CASSFGQGPGNTIYF. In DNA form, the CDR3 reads TGTGCCAGCAGCTTTGGACAGGGACCCGGAAACACCATATATTTT.

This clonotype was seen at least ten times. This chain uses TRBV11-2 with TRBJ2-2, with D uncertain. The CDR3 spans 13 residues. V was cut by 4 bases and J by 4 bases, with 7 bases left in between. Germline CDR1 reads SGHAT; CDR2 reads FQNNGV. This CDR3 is CASSSRVTGELFF. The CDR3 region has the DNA TGTGCCAGCAGCTCGCGAGTCACCGGGGAGCTGTTTTTT.

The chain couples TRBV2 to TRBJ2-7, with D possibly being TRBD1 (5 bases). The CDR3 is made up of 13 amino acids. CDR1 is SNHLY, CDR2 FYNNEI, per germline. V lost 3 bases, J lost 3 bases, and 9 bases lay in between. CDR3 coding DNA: TGTGCCAGCAGTGACCCAGGGAACTACGAGCAGTACTTC. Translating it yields CASSDPGNYEQYF.

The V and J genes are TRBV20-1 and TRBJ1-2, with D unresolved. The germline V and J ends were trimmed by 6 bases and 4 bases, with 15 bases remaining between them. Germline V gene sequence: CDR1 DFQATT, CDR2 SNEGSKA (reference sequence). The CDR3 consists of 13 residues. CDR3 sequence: CSAPRRTAYGYTF. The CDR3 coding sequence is TGCAGTGCACCACGCAGGACTGCCTATGGCTACACCTTC.

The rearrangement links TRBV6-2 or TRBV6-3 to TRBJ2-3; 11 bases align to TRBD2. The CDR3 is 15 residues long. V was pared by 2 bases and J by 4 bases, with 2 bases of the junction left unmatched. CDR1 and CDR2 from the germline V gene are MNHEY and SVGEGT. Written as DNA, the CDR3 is TGTGCCAGCAGTTACGTAGCGGGGGGGCCAGATACGCAGTATTTT. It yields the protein CASSYVAGGPDTQYF.

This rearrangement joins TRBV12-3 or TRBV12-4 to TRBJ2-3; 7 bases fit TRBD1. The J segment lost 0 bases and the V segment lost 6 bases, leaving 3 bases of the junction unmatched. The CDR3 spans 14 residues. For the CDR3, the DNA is TGTGCCAGCAGGACAGGGCGAAGCACAGATACGCAGTATTTT. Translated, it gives CASRTGRSTDTQYF.